This T cell receptor (beta chain) was documented in a study of blood T cells in healthy people across ages. Study at large: Per two T cells, about one barcoded beta molecule was captured through template switching.

CDR3 length: 17 residues. Germline CDR1 reads SGHVS; CDR2 reads FQNEAQ. Next came a second PCR, run for about 6 to 12 cycles, which used a sample-barcoded 5' primer along with a J-beta primer mix. One entry per CDR3 protein, called by TCRdb with MiXCR from the 5' RACE reads. The sample consists of approximately 800,000 distinct CDR3 sequences, about 62% of them appearing once. The receptor's source is a man aged 25-40 years in good health. The sample taken for sequencing was blood. The chain combines TRBV7-8 with TRBJ2-1; 7 bases are shared with TRBD2. The better agreement between TRBJ2-7 and the DNA end casts doubt on the J call. The CDR3 loop reads CASSSPISRTRYNEQYF. In nucleotides, the CDR3 is TGTGCCAGCAGTTCCCCGATTAGCAGGACTAGATACAATGAGCAGTACTTC.